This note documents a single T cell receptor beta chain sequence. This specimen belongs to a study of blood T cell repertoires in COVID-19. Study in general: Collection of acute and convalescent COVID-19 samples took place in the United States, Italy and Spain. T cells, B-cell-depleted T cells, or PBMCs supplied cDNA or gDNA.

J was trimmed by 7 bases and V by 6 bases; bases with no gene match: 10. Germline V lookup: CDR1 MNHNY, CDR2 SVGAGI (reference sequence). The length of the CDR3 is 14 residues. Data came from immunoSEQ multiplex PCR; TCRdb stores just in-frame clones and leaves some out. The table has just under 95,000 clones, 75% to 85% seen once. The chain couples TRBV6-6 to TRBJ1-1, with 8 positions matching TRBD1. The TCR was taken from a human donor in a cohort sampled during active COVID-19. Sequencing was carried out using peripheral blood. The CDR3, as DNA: TGTGCCAGCAGAACTGGACAGGGAGGCGGTGAAGCTTTCTTT. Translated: CASRTGQGGGEAFF.